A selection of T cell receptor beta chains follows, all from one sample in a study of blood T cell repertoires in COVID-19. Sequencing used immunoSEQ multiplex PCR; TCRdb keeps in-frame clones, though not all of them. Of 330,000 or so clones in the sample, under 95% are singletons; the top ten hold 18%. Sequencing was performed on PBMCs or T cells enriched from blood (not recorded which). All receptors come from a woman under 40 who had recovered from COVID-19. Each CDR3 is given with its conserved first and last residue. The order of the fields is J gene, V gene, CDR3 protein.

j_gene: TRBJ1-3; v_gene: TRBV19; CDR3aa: CASSIVASHYSGNTIYF
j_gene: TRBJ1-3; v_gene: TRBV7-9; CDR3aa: CASKTSGNTIYF
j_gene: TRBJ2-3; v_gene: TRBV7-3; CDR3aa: CASSQTSDTQYF
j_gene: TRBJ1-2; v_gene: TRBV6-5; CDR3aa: CASSYSQGNGGYTF
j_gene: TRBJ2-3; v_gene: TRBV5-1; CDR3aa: CASSDPGTSATDTQYF
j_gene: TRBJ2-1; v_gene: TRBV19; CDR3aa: CASSIGPAYNEQFF
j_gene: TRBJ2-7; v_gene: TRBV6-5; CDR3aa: CASSSLAGRGYYEQYF
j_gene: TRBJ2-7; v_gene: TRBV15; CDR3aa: CATSTERTSVYEQYF
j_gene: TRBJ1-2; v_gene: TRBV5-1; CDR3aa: CASRVSGSANYGYTF
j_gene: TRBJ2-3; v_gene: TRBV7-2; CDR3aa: CASSPTPWGPGDTQYF
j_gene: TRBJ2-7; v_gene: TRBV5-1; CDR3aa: CASSLIGDEQYF
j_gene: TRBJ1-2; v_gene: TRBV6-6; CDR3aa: CASSRKLGQKLANYGYTF
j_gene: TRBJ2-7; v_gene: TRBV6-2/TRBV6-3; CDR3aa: CASSYYYEQYF
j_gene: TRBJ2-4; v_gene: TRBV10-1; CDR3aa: CASSELLLGGKTKNIQYF
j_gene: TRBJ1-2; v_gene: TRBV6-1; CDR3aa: CASSELGTGGLTSYGYTF
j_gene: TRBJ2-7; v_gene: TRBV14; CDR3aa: CASSQEYFYEQYF
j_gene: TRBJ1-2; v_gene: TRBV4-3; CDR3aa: CASSQGATENYGYTF
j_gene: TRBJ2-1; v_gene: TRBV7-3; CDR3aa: CASSTSLGGSRGNEQFF
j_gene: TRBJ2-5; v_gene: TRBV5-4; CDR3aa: CASSAGLMYQETQYF
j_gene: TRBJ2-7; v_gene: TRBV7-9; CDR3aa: CASSSKWDRGVEQYF
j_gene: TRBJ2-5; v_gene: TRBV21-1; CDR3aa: CASSKAANEETQYF
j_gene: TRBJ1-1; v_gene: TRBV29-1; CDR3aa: CSVTSGGGTEAFF
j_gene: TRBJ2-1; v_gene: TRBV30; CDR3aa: CAWSLKRGGDNEQFF
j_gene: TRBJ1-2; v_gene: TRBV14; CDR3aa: CASSTDRGYTF
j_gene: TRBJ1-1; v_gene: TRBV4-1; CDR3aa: CASSQEGLVVEAFF
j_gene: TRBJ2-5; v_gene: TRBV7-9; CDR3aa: CASSHWTSGGAETQYF
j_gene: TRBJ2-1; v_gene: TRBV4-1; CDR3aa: CASSLRALAGGYEQFF
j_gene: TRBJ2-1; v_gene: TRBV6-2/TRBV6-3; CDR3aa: CASSFLALDEQFF
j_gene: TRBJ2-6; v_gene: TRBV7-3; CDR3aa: CASSPGLTLLSGANVLTF
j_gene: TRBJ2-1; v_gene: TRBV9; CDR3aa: CASSVWPDGSNEQFF
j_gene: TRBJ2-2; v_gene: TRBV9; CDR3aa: CASSYPGQGIGELFF
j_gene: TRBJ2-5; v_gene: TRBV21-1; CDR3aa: CAISRPRVGQETQYF
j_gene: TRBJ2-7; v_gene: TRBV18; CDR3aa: CASSPGTSGSHEQYF
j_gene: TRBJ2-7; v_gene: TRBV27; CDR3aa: CASSPPDRGYEQYF
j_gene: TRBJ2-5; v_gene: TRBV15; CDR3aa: CATEGQLEETQYF
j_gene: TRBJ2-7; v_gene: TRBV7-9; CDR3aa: CASSLGGGPYEQYF
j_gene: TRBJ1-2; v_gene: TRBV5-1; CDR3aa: CASSLDSPRYGYTF
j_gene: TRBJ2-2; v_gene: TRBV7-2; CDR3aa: CASRTGTSLSGELFF
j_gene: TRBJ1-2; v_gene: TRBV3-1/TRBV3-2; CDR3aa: CASSPDRVQGYTF
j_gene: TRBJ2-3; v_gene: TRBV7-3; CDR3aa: CASSLFGSGSPEDTQYF
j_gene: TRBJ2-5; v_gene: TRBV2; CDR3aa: CASSERLAGGLNEETQYF
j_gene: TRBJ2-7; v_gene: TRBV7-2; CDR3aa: CASSPSTGFGYEQYF
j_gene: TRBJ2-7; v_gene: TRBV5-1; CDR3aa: CASSLANQGGSYEQYF
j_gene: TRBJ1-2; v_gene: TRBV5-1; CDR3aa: CASSSEGYGYTF
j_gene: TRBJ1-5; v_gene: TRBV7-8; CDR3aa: CASSLGVGGNSNQPQHF
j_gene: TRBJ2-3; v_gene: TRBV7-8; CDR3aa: CASSLLWESTDTQYF
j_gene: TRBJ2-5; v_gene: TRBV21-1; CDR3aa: CASSKIAGGNQETQYF
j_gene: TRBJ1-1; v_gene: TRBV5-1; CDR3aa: CASSLTGGSEAFF
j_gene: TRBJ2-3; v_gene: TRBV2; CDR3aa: CASSRSGGADTQYF